The entry that follows covers one TCR beta chain sequence. This receptor's antigen is unknown. Base-call qualities are not available, and no considerably larger clone is one nucleotide away. This sample was taken from a study of cytomegalovirus exposure and HLA in healthy donors (TCRdb year 2017). Turning to the overall study: A later analysis indicated that the 130 or so validation repertoires were generated on the platform also employed for the 700 or so repertoires of the first cohort. The study aimed to test whether cataloging public T cell receptors could reveal signatures of past pathogen exposure. Besides the first cohort of 666 subjects, a separate validation cohort made up of over 100 different subjects was used. To predict cytomegalovirus infection status, the study brought together high-throughput TCR immunosequencing, statistical association of individual TCRs with disease status, and machine learning. Overall study results and their limits: The classifier was reported to diagnose cytomegalovirus status with high specificity and sensitivity in both the original cohort and the validation cohort. The study listed 150 to 200 TCR beta chains as associated with cytomegalovirus. In a later analysis, TCRs clustered in the first cohort were found to also tend to co-occur in the approximately 120 validation repertoires, with 94% of cluster scores above 0. A later analysis lacked HLA typing for the validation cohort, so it scored co-occurrence in that cohort across all 120 or so repertoires. Across donors, most TCR sequences were observed very rarely, whereas some public TCRs were present in many individuals. The authors suggested that the approach could potentially be extended to other disease states and immunological phenotypes. A few of the identified cytomegalovirus-associated TCR beta chains were confirmed in vitro to be specific for cytomegalovirus antigens.

The donors belonged to the validation cohort of under 150 subjects, which was separate from the approximately 700-subject first cohort. The library relied on the immunoSEQ multiplex PCR assay. In the original analysis: To diagnose cytomegalovirus status from the catalog of TCR beta chain sequences, a statistical classification framework was built. Drawn from immuneACCESS, this table holds only the in-frame rearrangements with V and J called that TCRdb kept. Clones are partly lost; checked studies trace under half to an unresolved V gene and leave the rest unexplained. D and trimming were read from the DNA, whereas the V and J calls and clone size are those reported in that table. This sample gives 200,000 or so clones in total; approximately 88% of them show up just once. Approximately 7% of the sample lies in the top ten. Cut back by 4 bases and 0 bases, the V and J ends lie 13 bases apart. The CDR3 spans 15 residues, from the cysteine through the phenylalanine. Only the CDR3 portion is preserved as DNA: 45 bases, with reading frame beginning at the first base. Per the germline V gene, SGHRS is the CDR1 and YFSETQ is the CDR2.

The chain is made from TRBV5-1 and TRBJ2-5; TRBD1 is perhaps the D gene, given 6 matching bases. The receptor comes from a man aged 18-30 years in good health and CMV-seropositive. Sequenced: PBMCs. DNA sequence: TGCGCCAGCAGCGAACAGGGAAAGTACCAAGAGACCCAGTACTTC. This translates into CASSEQGKYQETQYF.